This T cell receptor (beta chain) was profiled in a study of cytomegalovirus exposure and HLA in healthy donors. It was healthy bone marrow donors who served as donors. Likely unrecorded immune exposures existed in these nominally healthy donors. With regard to this clone: Antigen specificity is unknown.

The PCR employed 60 Vbeta primers together with 13 Jbeta primers. The protocol was immunoSEQ multiplex PCR, while the TCRdb copy is restricted to in-frame clones and leaves out a portion. The sample carries approximately 120,000 clones, about 80% recorded once. Study-level results: Previously analyzed data showed that most TCR beta V segments were productive at a frequency of about 87% or about 30%. As a later analysis revealed, most CMV-associated TCR beta chains appeared HLA-restricted.

The receptor's source is a woman aged 45 to 65 in good health and CMV-seropositive. Sequencing used PBMCs.

CDR3 sequence reads: CASGSDRANTGELFF. DNA of the CDR3: TGTGCCAGCGGTAGTGACCGGGCGAACACCGGGGAGCTGTTTTTT. This rearrangement joins TRBV2 to TRBJ2-2; D is unclear. From germline, CDR1 is SNHLY and CDR2 FYNNEI. This CDR3 has 15 residues. The V end was cut by 8 bases, the J end by 0 bases, with 13 bases between.